A selection of T cell receptor beta chains follows, all from one sample in a study of blood T cell repertoires in COVID-19. TCRdb keeps only in-frame clones here, not all; method: immunoSEQ multiplex PCR. The data show about 140,000 clones, roughly 80% seen once. Sequencing used peripheral blood. All receptors come from a human donor in a cohort sampled during active COVID-19. CDR3s leave out the opening cysteine and the closing phenylalanine or tryptophan. A D gene is named only where the DNA matches it firmly.

J,V,D,CDR3
TRBJ1-1,TRBV6-5,-,ASRTTGSGNTEAF
TRBJ1-1,TRBV5-5,-,ASSLIRSTEAF
TRBJ1-4,TRBV28,-,ASSLPGSGNEKLF
TRBJ2-2,TRBV7-9,-,ASSLGGPHTGELF
TRBJ2-7,TRBV6-2/TRBV6-3,-,ASSYGLTEQY
TRBJ2-2,TRBV10-3,-,AIRRDPNTGELF
TRBJ1-1,TRBV5-4,-,ASSRGQLKETEAF
TRBJ1-2,TRBV12-3/TRBV12-4,-,ASSLQAIYGYT
TRBJ2-5,TRBV27,TRBD1,ASSLGQGLRETQY
TRBJ1-3,TRBV7-2,-,ASSPPGRSGNTIY
TRBJ2-3,TRBV28,TRBD1,ASSFQRQGPDTQY
TRBJ1-5,TRBV29-1,TRBD1,SASSGQGGNQPQH
TRBJ1-1,TRBV7-9,-,ASSWVGAGTEAF
TRBJ2-3,TRBV5-1,TRBD2,ASSLVLAGGPGTDTQY
TRBJ2-7,TRBV19,TRBD1,ASSIKVGDSSYEQY
TRBJ2-5,TRBV11-3,TRBD2,ASSPGGGGAFGETQY
TRBJ2-5,TRBV5-4,TRBD2,ASSFWEGGETQY
TRBJ2-7,TRBV20-1,-,SASSFSYEQY
TRBJ2-1,TRBV3-1/TRBV3-2,-,ASSPTLVGEQF